Shown below are 4 T cell receptor beta chains from a single sample sequenced in a study of blood T cell repertoires in COVID-19. TCRdb's table, derived via immunoSEQ multiplex PCR, lists solely in-frame clones and lacks some. Here the sample spans roughly 57,000 clones, more than 75% being singletons. The sequenced sample consisted of peripheral blood. The receptors originated from a woman aged 55-70 years with COVID-19, enrolled during active disease.

The V and J genes are TRBV6-2 or TRBV6-3 and TRBJ2-1; tentative D call: TRBD2 (5 bases). CDR3 length equals 15 residues. Trimming pared 5 bases from V and 8 bases from J, leaving 19 bases between. The germline gives CDR1 MNHEY, CDR2 SVGEGT. The chain's CDR3 is CASSRYGGSGYEQFF. CDR3 nucleotide sequence: TGTGCCAGCAGTCGCTACGGAGGCTCTGGGTATGAGCAGTTCTTC.

The chain is built from TRBV11-3 and TRBJ2-7, with D maybe TRBD1 (6 bases). The germline V gene encodes CDR1 SGHNT and CDR2 YENEEA. This CDR3 has 14 amino acids. V gave up 2 bases and J gave up 5 bases, with 13 bases separating them. The CDR3 DNA reads as TGTGCCAGCAGCTTACCCCCCAGGGGCAACGAGCAGTACTTC. It translates to CASSLPPRGNEQYF.

The chain uses TRBV19 and TRBJ1-5, with TRBD1 matching over 10 bases. The ends lost 6 bases at V and 0 bases at J; junction bases unmatched: 2. The CDR3 consists of 15 residues. Germline V gives CDR1 LNHDA, CDR2 SQIVND (reference sequence). The CDR3 DNA is TGTGCCAGTAGGGACAGGGGGAATAGCAATCAGCCCCAGCATTTT. Its protein is CASRDRGNSNQPQHF. Full variable domain (remainder filled in from reference TRBV19 and TRBJ1-5): DGGITQSPKYLFRKEGQNVTLSCEQNLNHDAMYWYRQDPGQGLRLIYYSQIVNDFQKGDIAEGYSVSREKKESFPLTVTSAQKNPTAFYLCASRDRGNSNQPQHFGDGTRLSIL.

The CDR3 here is CASSTNGQFLGNTIYF. DNA for the CDR3: TGTGCCAGCAGCACAAATGGACAATTCTTGGGAAACACCATATATTTT. The chain recombines TRBV7-9 with TRBJ1-3; D is possibly TRBD1 (5 bases). Germline CDR1 is SEHNR and CDR2 is FQNEAQ (reference sequence). Trimming pared 5 bases from V and 4 bases from J, leaving 18 bases between. The CDR3 extends over 16 amino acids.